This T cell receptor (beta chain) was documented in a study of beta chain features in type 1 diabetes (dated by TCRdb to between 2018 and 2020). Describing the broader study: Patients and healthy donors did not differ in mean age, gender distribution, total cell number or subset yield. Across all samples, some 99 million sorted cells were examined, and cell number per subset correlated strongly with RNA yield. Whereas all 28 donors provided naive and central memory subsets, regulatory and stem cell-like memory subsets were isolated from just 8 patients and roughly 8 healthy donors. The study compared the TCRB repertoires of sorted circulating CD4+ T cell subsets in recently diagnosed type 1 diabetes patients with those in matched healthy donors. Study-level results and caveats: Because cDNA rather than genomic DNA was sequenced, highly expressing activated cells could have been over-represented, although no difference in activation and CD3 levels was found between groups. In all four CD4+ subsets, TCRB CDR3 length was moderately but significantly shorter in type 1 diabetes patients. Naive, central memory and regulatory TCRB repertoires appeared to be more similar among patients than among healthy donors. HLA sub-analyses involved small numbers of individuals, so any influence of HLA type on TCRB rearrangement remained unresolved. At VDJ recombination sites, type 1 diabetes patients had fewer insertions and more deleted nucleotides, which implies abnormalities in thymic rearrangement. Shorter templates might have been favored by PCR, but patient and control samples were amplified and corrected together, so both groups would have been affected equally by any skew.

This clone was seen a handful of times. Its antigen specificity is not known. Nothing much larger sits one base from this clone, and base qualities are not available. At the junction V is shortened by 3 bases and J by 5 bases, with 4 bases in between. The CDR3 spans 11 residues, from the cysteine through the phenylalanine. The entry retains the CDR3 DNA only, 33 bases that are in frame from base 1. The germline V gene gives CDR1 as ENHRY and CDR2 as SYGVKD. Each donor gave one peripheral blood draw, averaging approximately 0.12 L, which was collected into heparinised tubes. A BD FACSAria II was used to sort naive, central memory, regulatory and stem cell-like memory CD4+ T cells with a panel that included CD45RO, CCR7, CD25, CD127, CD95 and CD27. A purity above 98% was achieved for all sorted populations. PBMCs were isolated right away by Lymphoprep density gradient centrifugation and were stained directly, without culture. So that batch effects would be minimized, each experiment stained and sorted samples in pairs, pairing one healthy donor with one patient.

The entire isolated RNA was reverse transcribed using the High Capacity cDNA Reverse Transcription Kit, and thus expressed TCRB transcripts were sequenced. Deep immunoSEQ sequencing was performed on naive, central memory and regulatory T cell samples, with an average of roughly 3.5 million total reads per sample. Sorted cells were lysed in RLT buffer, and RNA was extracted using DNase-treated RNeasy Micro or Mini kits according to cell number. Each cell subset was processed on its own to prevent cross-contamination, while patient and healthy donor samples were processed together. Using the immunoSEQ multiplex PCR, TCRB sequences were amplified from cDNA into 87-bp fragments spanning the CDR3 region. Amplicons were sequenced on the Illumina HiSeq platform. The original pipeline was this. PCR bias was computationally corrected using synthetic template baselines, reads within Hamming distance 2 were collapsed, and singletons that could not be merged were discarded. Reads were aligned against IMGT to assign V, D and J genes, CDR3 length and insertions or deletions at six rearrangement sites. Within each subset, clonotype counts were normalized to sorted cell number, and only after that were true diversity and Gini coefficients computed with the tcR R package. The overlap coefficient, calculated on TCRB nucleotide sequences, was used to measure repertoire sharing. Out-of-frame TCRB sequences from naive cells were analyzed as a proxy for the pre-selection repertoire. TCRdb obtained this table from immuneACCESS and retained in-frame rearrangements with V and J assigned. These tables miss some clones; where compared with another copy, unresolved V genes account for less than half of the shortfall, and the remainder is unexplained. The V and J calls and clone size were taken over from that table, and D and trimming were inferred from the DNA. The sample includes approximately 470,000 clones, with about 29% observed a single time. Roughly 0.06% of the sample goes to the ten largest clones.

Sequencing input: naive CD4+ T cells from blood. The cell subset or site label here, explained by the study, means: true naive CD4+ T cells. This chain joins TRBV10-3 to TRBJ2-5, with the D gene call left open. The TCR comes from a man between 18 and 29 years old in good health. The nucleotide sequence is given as TGTGCCATCAGTGATGGGGAGACCCAGTACTTC. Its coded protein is CAISDGETQYF.